Each of the 29 T cell receptor beta chains below was sequenced from the same sample in a study of blood T cell repertoires in COVID-19. The repertoire was sequenced with immunoSEQ multiplex PCR; TCRdb's copy has only in-frame clones and lacks some. The sample consists of approximately 240,000 clones, 75% to 95% of them appearing once. Sequencing was carried out using PBMCs or T cells enriched from blood (not recorded which). These TCRs come from a young woman who had recovered from COVID-19.

The rearrangement links TRBV7-9 to TRBJ1-2, with D hard to call. Germline loops: CDR1 SEHNR, CDR2 FQNEAQ (reference sequence). The CDR3 spans 14 residues. The ends were cut back, 7 bases at V and 8 bases at J, with 20 bases in the middle. DNA for the CDR3: TGTGCCAGCACCTCCTCCGGCAGCGTTGGGGGCTACACCTTC. This codes for CASTSSGSVGGYTF. Filled out from reference TRBV7-9 and TRBJ1-2, the complete variable domain reads DTGVSQNPRHKITKRGQNVTFRCDPISEHNRLYWYRQTLGQGPEFLTYFQNEAQLEKSRLLSDRFSAERPKGSFSTLEIQRTEQGDSAMYLCASTSSGSVGGYTFGSGTRLTVV.

CDR3 nucleotides: TGTGCCACCAGCAGAGATCAGGCAACTGAAGCTTTCTTT. This gives the protein CATSRDQATEAFF. This chain connects TRBV15 to TRBJ1-1; unclear D gene. The CDR3 contains 13 residues. Trimming took off 0 bases at V and 5 bases at J, with 7 bases between the two ends. Germline values: CDR1 LNHNV, CDR2 YYDKDF (reference sequence). Looking up the rest from reference TRBV15 and TRBJ1-1 gives the full variable domain: DAMVIQNPRYQVTQFGKPVTLSCSQTLNHNVMYWYQQKSSQAPKLLFHYYDKDFNNEADTPDNFQSRRPNTSFCFLDIRSPGLGDTAMYLCATSRDQATEAFFGQGTRLTVV.

The chain links TRBV4-3 to TRBJ1-1; TRBD1 is a possible D gene (6 bases). The CDR3 contains 13 residues. V shed 2 bases and J shed 8 bases, with 12 bases lying between them. CDR1 and CDR2 from the germline V gene are LGHNA and YSLEER. CDR3 protein: CASSQPLTGEAFF. CDR3 sequence (DNA): TGCGCCAGCAGCCAACCATTGACAGGAGAAGCTTTCTTT.

This clone has only a few counts. V usage is TRBV7-6 and J usage is TRBJ1-4; 7 nucleotides agree with TRBD1. Germline V CDR1 and CDR2: SGHVS, FNYEAQ. V lost 5 bases, J lost 5 bases, and 11 bases stayed unmatched. There are 16 residues in the CDR3. The CDR3 DNA sequence: TGTGCCAGCAGCCCCCTAAGACAGGGTACCAATGAAAAACTGTTTTTT. Translation gives CASSPLRQGTNEKLFF.

This chain uses TRBV7-6 with TRBJ2-3; TRBD2 is a possible D gene (5 bases). Trimming pared 5 bases from V and 0 bases from J, leaving 27 bases between. Germline values: CDR1 SGHVS, CDR2 FNYEAQ. The CDR3 sequence is 20 residues long. The CDR3 here is CASSAGPGSRNLKSTDTQYF. CDR3 in DNA: TGTGCCAGCAGCGCTGGGCCGGGATCACGAAATCTTAAAAGCACAGATACGCAGTATTTT.

This sequence joins TRBV6-5 and TRBJ1-1; D is uncertain. Per germline, CDR1 MNHEY and CDR2 SVGAGI. The CDR3 consists of 13 residues. Trimming stripped 5 bases from V and 4 bases from J, with 11 bases between. For the CDR3, the DNA is TGTGCCAGCAGTCGCAGAGGAAGCACTGAAGCTTTCTTT. As protein: CASSRRGSTEAFF.

This chain links TRBV6-5 with TRBJ2-7; 7 positions agree with TRBD1. J was trimmed by 3 bases and V by 4 bases; bases with no gene match: 3. CDR1 and CDR2 (germline): MNHEY, SVGAGI. The CDR3 contains 13 residues. CDR3 sequence reads: CASSSYRGYEQYF. The CDR3 DNA reads TGTGCCAGCAGTTCATACAGGGGCTACGAGCAGTACTTC.

The CDR3, as DNA: TGCGCCAGCAGTCAATCGGGGGATGGGGGCCGGTTATTTCATGAGCAGTTCTTC. Translating it yields CASSQSGDGGRLFHEQFF. The chain links TRBV23-1 to TRBJ2-1, with D perhaps matching TRBD1 (6 bases). TRBV23-1 is flagged as an ORF with uncertain function. The CDR3 covers 18 residues. Trimming took 0 bases from V and 8 from J, leaving 23 bases between them.

This clone was detected only once. CDR3 protein: CASSDLRGGAPGELFF. CDR3 bases: TGTGCCAGCAGCGATTTACGCGGGGGGGCCCCGGGGGAGCTGTTTTTT. This chain connects TRBV7-8 to TRBJ2-2; 9 nucleotides match TRBD2. Germline CDR1 and CDR2: SGHVS and FQNEAQ. The V gene end was trimmed by 5 bases and the J gene end by 8 bases; junction bases not matched to a gene: 12. This CDR3 is built from 16 residues.

This clone was counted once. The J gene is TRBJ2-5, the V gene TRBV9, with a tentative D call TRBD2 (6 bases). The CDR3 consists of 14 residues. Germline V gives CDR1 SGDLS, CDR2 YYNGEE. Deletions cut 3 bases from V and 1 base from J, with 10 bases between. The CDR3 is CASSGGLAQETQYF. Written as DNA, the CDR3 is TGTGCCAGCAGCGGGGGACTGGCCCAAGAGACCCAGTACTTC.

The chain recombines TRBV3-1 (or the pseudogene TRBV3-2) with TRBJ2-1, with D maybe TRBD2 (6 bases). Germline V lookup: CDR1 LGHDT, CDR2 YNNKEL (reference sequence). CDR3 length equals 15 residues. Trimming cost V 0 bases and J 12 bases, with 18 bases left between them. CDR3 sequence: CASSQDGGSGQGQFF. The CDR3, as DNA: TGTGCCAGCAGCCAAGATGGAGGGAGCGGGCAGGGGCAGTTCTTC.

This chain uses TRBV19 with TRBJ2-1, with 7 bases that match TRBD1. Germline trimming cut 3 bases from V and 9 bases from J; bases unmatched to any gene: 11. The CDR3 has 15 amino acids. CDR1 and CDR2 from the germline V gene are LNHDA and SQIVND (reference sequence). In nucleotides, the CDR3 is TGTGCCAGTAGTATGTCAGCGGTGAGGACAGGTGAGCAGTTCTTC. Protein sequence: CASSMSAVRTGEQFF. The full variable domain, completed using reference TRBV19 and TRBJ2-1, is DGGITQSPKYLFRKEGQNVTLSCEQNLNHDAMYWYRQDPGQGLRLIYYSQIVNDFQKGDIAEGYSVSREKKESFPLTVTSAQKNPTAFYLCASSMSAVRTGEQFFGPGTRLTVL.

J is TRBJ1-4 and V is TRBV2, with a possible D match to TRBD1 (5 bases). There are 16 residues in the CDR3. Germline values: CDR1 SNHLY, CDR2 FYNNEI. V gave up 6 bases and J gave up 7 bases, with 21 bases separating them. The CDR3 DNA follows: TGTGCCAGCAGCCCCATCGAGCCAGGGCAACGTGAAAAACTGTTTTTT. The encoded protein is CASSPIEPGQREKLFF.

This chain joins TRBV5-1 and TRBJ1-1; 7 bases agree with TRBD1. This CDR3 is built from 15 residues. The germline V gene encodes CDR1 SGHRS and CDR2 YFSETQ. After removal of 0 bases from V and 3 bases from J, the junction contained 5 bases not matched to a gene. The CDR3 nucleotides are TGCGCCAGCAGCTTGGTGGAGGGGGCGGACACTGAAGCTTTCTTT. Protein product: CASSLVEGADTEAFF.

This sequence joins TRBV4-2 and TRBJ1-3; the D is unclear. Looked up from germline, CDR1 is LGHNA and CDR2 is YNFKEQ. Trimming pared 1 base from V and 0 bases from J, leaving 16 bases between. This CDR3 spans 18 amino acids. CDR3 nucleotides: TGTGCCAGCAGCCAAGCTCCTGCCGCGTCGGTCTCTGGAAACACCATATATTTT. This gives the protein CASSQAPAASVSGNTIYF.

In this sample, this clone turned up once. The chain is built from TRBV7-2 and TRBJ1-4; a possible D gene is TRBD1 (5 bases). From germline, CDR1 is SGHTA and CDR2 FQGNSA. Between the trimmed V and J ends, which lost 5 bases and 7 bases, there was a span of 11 bases. The CDR3 runs to 13 residues. The CDR3 region is CASSQGTFEKLFF. Here the CDR3 DNA reads TGTGCCAGCAGCCAGGGAACCTTTGAAAAACTGTTTTTT. Looking up the rest from reference TRBV7-2 and TRBJ1-4 gives the full variable domain: GAGVSQSPSNKVTEKGKDVELRCDPISGHTALYWYRQSLGQGLEFLIYFQGNSAPDKSGLPSDRFSAERTGGSVSTLTIQRTQQEDSAVYLCASSQGTFEKLFFGSGTQLSVL.

The chain joins TRBV11-3 to TRBJ2-7; 8 bases fit TRBD1. After removal of 8 bases from V and 2 bases from J, the junction contained 5 bases not matched to a gene. CDR1 and CDR2 (germline): SGHNT, YENEEA. The CDR3 is 13 residues long. The CDR3 loop is CASGGTGAYEQYF. CDR3 coding DNA: TGTGCCAGCGGGGGGACAGGAGCCTACGAGCAGTACTTC.

This clone was seen a single time. The chain is built from TRBV25-1 and TRBJ2-2; TRBD2 aligns across 11 bases. From germline, CDR1 is MGHDK and CDR2 SYGVNS. Trimming took 1 base from V and 4 from J; bases not matched to a gene: 8. This CDR3 is 18 amino acids long. The CDR3 loop reads CASSEFFSGGASTGELFF. The CDR3 bases are TGTGCCAGCAGTGAATTCTTTAGCGGGGGGGCCAGCACCGGGGAGCTGTTTTTT.

The chain employs TRBV5-5 and TRBJ1-2; D may be TRBD1 (5 bases). Trimming removed 3 bases from V and 0 bases from J, with 12 bases in between. CDR1 and CDR2 (germline): SGHKS, YYEKEE (reference sequence). The CDR3 contains 15 residues. CDR3 loop: CASSSGLLANYGYTF. The DNA for the CDR3 is TGTGCCAGCAGCTCGGGACTGCTAGCTAACTATGGCTACACCTTC.

J is TRBJ1-2 and V is TRBV10-3; maybe TRBD1 (6 bases). The CDR3 spans 16 residues. V lost 8 bases to trimming and J lost 8 bases, with 27 bases between them. Germline CDR1 is ENHRY and CDR2 is SYGVKD. Here the CDR3 reads CAIAPGEGGEDRGYTF. The DNA of the CDR3 is TGTGCCATCGCACCGGGTGAAGGGGGGGAAGATCGGGGCTACACCTTC.

The rearrangement links TRBV7-3 to TRBJ2-1, with 16 bases that match TRBD2. This CDR3 has 17 residues. Per the germline V gene, CDR1 is SGHTA and CDR2 is FQGTGA. With 5 bases clipped from V and 7 bases from J, the junction kept 8 bases outside the gene matches. CDR3 sequence reads: CASSGTSGGAWQNEQFF. CDR3 coding DNA: TGTGCCAGCAGCGGGACTAGCGGGGGGGCCTGGCAAAATGAGCAGTTCTTC.

The rearrangement joins TRBV11-1 to TRBJ2-7, with 8 bases aligning to TRBD2. With V trimmed by 0 bases and J by 0 bases, 4 bases remained unmatched. CDR1 is SGHAT and CDR2 is FQDESV in the germline V gene (reference sequence). The CDR3 totals 16 residues. The CDR3 DNA follows: TGTGCCAGCAGCTTAGCGCAAGCGGGGGCCTCCTACGAGCAGTACTTC. It specifies CASSLAQAGASYEQYF.

The sample holds a few counts of this clone. The sample carries other DNA sequences with the same CDR3. The DNA of the CDR3 is TGTGCCAGCAGCTTGGACAGGGGTTATGGCTACACCTTC. Its translation is CASSLDRGYGYTF. This chain joins TRBV5-4 and TRBJ1-2, with 7 nucleotides matching TRBD1. The J segment lost 5 bases and the V segment lost 0 bases, leaving 1 base of the junction unmatched. From germline, CDR1 is SGHNT and CDR2 YYREEE (reference sequence). The CDR3 consists of 13 residues.

The chain employs TRBV19 and TRBJ2-2; a possible D gene is TRBD1 (6 bases). From germline, CDR1 is LNHDA and CDR2 SQIVND (reference sequence). The CDR3 contains 14 residues. Between the trimmed V and J ends, which lost 9 bases and 1 base, there was a span of 12 bases. CDR3 DNA sequence: TGTGCCAGCAAATACAGGGAGAACACCGGGGAGCTGTTTTTT. Amino acid sequence: CASKYRENTGELFF.

The rearrangement joins TRBV9 to TRBJ2-1; 7 positions match TRBD2. Trimming at V came to 2 bases and at J to 0 bases, leaving 8 bases not matched to a gene. CDR3 length: 17 amino acids. Germline CDR1 reads SGDLS; CDR2 reads YYNGEE. CDR3 region: CASSVDAGRASYNEQFF. In nucleotides, the CDR3 is TGTGCCAGCAGCGTGGATGCGGGGAGGGCCTCCTACAATGAGCAGTTCTTC. Complete variable domain (other parts from reference TRBV9 and TRBJ2-1): DSGVTQTPKHLITATGQRVTLRCSPRSGDLSVYWYQQSLDQGLQFLIQYYNGEERAKGNILERFSAQQFPDLHSELNLSSLELGDSALYFCASSVDAGRASYNEQFFGPGTRLTVL.

This sequence joins TRBV5-1 and TRBJ2-5, with 10 bases identical to TRBD1. Looked up from germline, CDR1 is SGHRS and CDR2 is YFSETQ. The CDR3 is made up of 14 amino acids. V was clipped by 4 bases and J by 4 bases; unmatched bases: 4. CDR3 region: CASSGGTGVETQYF. CDR3 nucleotides: TGCGCCAGCAGCGGCGGGACAGGGGTAGAGACCCAGTACTTC.

The chain carries TRBV7-9 and TRBJ1-1, with 7 bases identical to TRBD1. The germline V gene has CDR1 SEHNR and CDR2 FQNEAQ (reference sequence). The ends lost 8 bases at V and 6 bases at J; junction bases unmatched: 12. The CDR3 extends over 14 amino acids. The DNA of the CDR3 is TGTGCCAGCGGACTGACAGGGATCTTGGCTGAAGCTTTCTTT. Protein product: CASGLTGILAEAFF.

V usage is TRBV28 and J usage is TRBJ1-2; 7 bases are shared with TRBD1. J lost 6 bases, V lost 3 bases, and 1 base had no gene match. Germline-derived CDR1 and CDR2 are MDHEN and SYDVKM. The CDR3 runs 12 residues. CDR3 coding DNA: TGTGCCAGCAGTTTGACAGGGCATGGCTACACCTTC. This encodes CASSLTGHGYTF.

This chain connects TRBV11-3 to TRBJ1-1; D uncertain. The V gene lost 2 bases and the J gene lost 3 bases, with 7 bases spanning the gap. This CDR3 spans 13 amino acids. The germline gives CDR1 SGHNT, CDR2 YENEEA. CDR3 protein: CASSLKADTEAFF. The CDR3 DNA reads as TGTGCCAGCAGCTTAAAAGCGGACACTGAAGCTTTCTTT. Full variable domain (rest looked up from reference TRBV11-3 and TRBJ1-1): EAGVVQSPRYKIIEKKQPVAFWCNPISGHNTLYWYLQNLGQGPELLIRYENEEAVDDSQLPKDRFSAERLKGVDSTLKIQPAELGDSAVYLCASSLKADTEAFFGQGTRLTVV.